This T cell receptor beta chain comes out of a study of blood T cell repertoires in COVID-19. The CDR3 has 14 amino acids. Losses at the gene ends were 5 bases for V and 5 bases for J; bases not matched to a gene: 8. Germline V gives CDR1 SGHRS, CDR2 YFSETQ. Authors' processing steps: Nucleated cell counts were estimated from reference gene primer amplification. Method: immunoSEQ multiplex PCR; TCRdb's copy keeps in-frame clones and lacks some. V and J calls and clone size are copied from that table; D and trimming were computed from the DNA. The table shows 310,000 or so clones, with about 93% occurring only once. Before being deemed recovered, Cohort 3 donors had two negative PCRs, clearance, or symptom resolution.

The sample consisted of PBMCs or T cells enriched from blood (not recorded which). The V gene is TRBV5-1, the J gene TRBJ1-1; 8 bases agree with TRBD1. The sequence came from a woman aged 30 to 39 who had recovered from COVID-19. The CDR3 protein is CASSLPDRGTEAFF. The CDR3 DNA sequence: TGCGCCAGCAGTTTGCCTGACAGGGGTACTGAAGCTTTCTTT.